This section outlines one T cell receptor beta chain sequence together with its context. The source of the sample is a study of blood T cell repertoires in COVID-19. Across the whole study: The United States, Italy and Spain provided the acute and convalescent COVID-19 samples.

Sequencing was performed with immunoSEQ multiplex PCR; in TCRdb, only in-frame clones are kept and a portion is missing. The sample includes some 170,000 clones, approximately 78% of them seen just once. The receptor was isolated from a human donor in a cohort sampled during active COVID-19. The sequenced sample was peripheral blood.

This chain's CDR3 is CASSFGALYEQYF. The CDR3 DNA sequence: TGTGCCAGCAGTTTTGGGGCGCTCTACGAGCAGTACTTC. The chain uses TRBV12-3 or TRBV12-4 and TRBJ2-7, with D possibly matching TRBD1 (5 bases). The CDR3 length is 13 residues. V gave up 3 bases and J gave up 3 bases, with 9 bases separating them.